Sequencing of this T cell receptor beta chain was carried out in a study of blood T cell repertoires in COVID-19. At the level of the study: PBMCs, B-cell-depleted T cells, or T cells provided the cDNA or gDNA that made up the material.

One Seattle source followed patients from active infection through their disease course. Assay used: immunoSEQ multiplex PCR; TCRdb lists only in-frame clones, some missing. The sample has 250,000 to 400,000 clones; almost 90% are singletons. The germline gives CDR1 MGHRA, CDR2 YSYEKL. The CDR3 is made up of 16 amino acids. The junction had 8 bases not matched to a gene; V was cut back by 0 bases and J by 5 bases. Specimen: peripheral blood. The TCR sequence derives from a woman aged 25 to 45 with COVID-19, enrolled during active disease. The chain couples TRBV4-1 to TRBJ1-1, with 8 bases identical to TRBD1. The chain's CDR3 is CASSQEGQGARTEAFF. The CDR3 nucleotides are TGCGCCAGCAGCCAAGAAGGCCAGGGGGCGCGAACTGAAGCTTTCTTT.